This is a list of T cell receptor beta chains from one sample in a study of T cell changes during pregnancy in multiple sclerosis. Sequencing used immunoSEQ multiplex PCR; TCRdb keeps in-frame clones, though not all of them. Of about 70,000 clones in the sample, about nine tenths were seen once. This specimen consisted of CD4+ T cells from peripheral blood mononuclear cells, obtained after pregnancy. The receptors shown here come from a female donor with multiple sclerosis, enrolled in a pregnancy study. CDR3s include the opening cysteine and the closing phenylalanine or tryptophan. The order of the fields is D gene, clone size, J gene, V gene, CDR3 protein, CDR3 DNA. D genes are given only for firm matches. Rows may omit the clone size; those that give it use once, few, many or a size class.

TRBD1 | NA | TRBJ1-1 | TRBV19 | CASSEQGVLTEAFF | TGTGCCAGTAGTGAACAGGGGGTACTCACTGAAGCTTTCTTT
NA | NA | TRBJ1-5 | TRBV19 | CASSGNNNQPQHF | TGTGCCAGTAGTGGCAACAACAATCAGCCCCAGCATTTT
TRBD2 | NA | TRBJ2-3 | TRBV5-1 | CASSARLASTDTQYF | TGCGCCAGCAGCGCCCGACTAGCCAGCACAGATACGCAGTATTTT
NA | NA | TRBJ1-3 | TRBV28 | CASSLTQTMGNTIYF | TGTGCCAGCAGTTTAACGCAGACAATGGGAAACACCATATATTTT
NA | NA | TRBJ2-7 | TRBV28 | CASSPPRLLSSYEQYF | TGTGCCAGCAGCCCCCCAAGACTCCTTAGCTCCTACGAGCAGTACTTC
NA | NA | TRBJ1-4 | TRBV6-5 | CASSYSFLAGGLFF | TGTGCCAGCAGTTACTCGTTCCTAGCCGGCGGACTGTTTTTT
NA | NA | TRBJ2-7 | TRBV9 | CASSVSVEISYEQYF | TGTGCCAGCAGCGTCTCGGTCGAGATATCCTACGAGCAGTACTTC
NA | NA | TRBJ2-1 | TRBV19 | CASSIEAAGSYNEQFF | TGTGCCAGTAGTATCGAGGCCGCTGGCTCCTACAATGAGCAGTTCTTC
TRBD2 | NA | TRBJ2-5 | TRBV5-1 | CASSLTSGQETQYF | TGCGCCAGCAGCTTGACTAGCGGGCAAGAGACCCAGTACTTC
NA | few | TRBJ1-1 | TRBV18 | CASSRGGMITEAFF | TGTGCCAGCTCACGGGGGGGGATGATCACTGAAGCTTTCTTT
NA | NA | TRBJ2-7 | TRBV19 | CASSISRQPYEQYF | TGTGCCAGTAGTATCAGTCGACAGCCCTACGAGCAGTACTTC
TRBD1 | NA | TRBJ1-1 | TRBV27 | CASSSPRGPGNTEAFF | TGTGCCAGCAGTTCCCCGAGGGGGCCCGGAAACACTGAAGCTTTCTTT
TRBD1 | NA | TRBJ1-1 | TRBV28 | CASTKTPRGQGLNTEAFF | TGTGCCAGCACTAAAACACCCCGGGGACAGGGGTTGAACACTGAAGCTTTCTTT
TRBD2 | NA | TRBJ2-2 | TRBV2 | CASRGLAVNTGELFF | TGTGCCAGCAGAGGACTAGCGGTCAACACCGGGGAGCTGTTTTTT
NA | NA | TRBJ2-2 | TRBV19 | CASTRIMDTGELFF | TGTGCTAGTACCAGAATTATGGACACCGGGGAGCTGTTTTTT
TRBD2 | NA | TRBJ2-3 | TRBV29-1 | CSVGQTGGRTDTQYF | TGCAGCGTCGGTCAGACTGGCGGGAGAACAGATACGCAGTATTTT
TRBD1 | NA | TRBJ1-2 | TRBV6-5 | CASSYSTRGHGYTF | TGTGCCAGCAGTTACTCGACCAGGGGGCATGGCTACACCTTC
NA | NA | TRBJ2-7 | TRBV18 | CASSPPNTGYYEQYF | TGTGCCAGCTCACCACCGAATACAGGGTACTACGAGCAGTACTTC
TRBD2 | NA | TRBJ2-2 | TRBV19 | CASSIRGGGALELFF | TGTGCCAGTAGTATAAGGGGCGGGGGGGCTCTGGAGCTGTTTTTT
TRBD2 | NA | TRBJ2-7 | TRBV11-3 | CASSAGLQREQYF | TGTGCCAGCAGCGCGGGACTACAACGCGAGCAGTACTTC
NA | once | TRBJ2-5 | TRBV19 | CASSMSREETQYF | TGTGCCAGTAGTATGTCCAGGGAAGAGACCCAGTACTTC
TRBD2 | NA | TRBJ2-3 | TRBV25-1 | CASSTPGASGGTDTQYF | TGTGCCAGCAGTACGCCCGGGGCTAGCGGGGGCACAGATACGCAGTATTTT
NA | once | TRBJ2-1 | TRBV11-2 | CASSLDSVRFYSYNEQFF | TGTGCCAGCAGCTTAGATTCGGTCCGGTTTTACTCCTACAATGAGCAGTTCTTC
TRBD1 | NA | TRBJ1-1 | TRBV18 | CASSPLGQGVSNTEAFF | TGTGCCAGCTCACCACTAGGACAGGGGGTCTCGAACACTGAAGCTTTCTTT
NA | NA | TRBJ2-7 | TRBV2 | CASTEAYEQYF | TGTGCCAGCACAGAGGCTTACGAGCAGTACTTC
TRBD1 | NA | TRBJ2-7 | TRBV6-5 | CASSYSWTGGYEQYF | TGTGCCAGCAGTTACTCTTGGACAGGGGGCTACGAGCAGTACTTC
TRBD1 | NA | TRBJ2-1 | TRBV18 | CASSPSTGVNEQFF | TGTGCCAGCTCACCATCGACAGGGGTTAATGAGCAGTTCTTC
TRBD1 | NA | TRBJ2-3 | TRBV5-1 | CASSLEDRESTDTQYF | TGCGCCAGCAGCCTCGAGGACAGGGAGAGCACAGATACGCAGTATTTT
TRBD1 | once | TRBJ2-7 | TRBV7-9 | CASSLGTGGEQYF | TGTGCCAGCAGCTTAGGGACAGGGGGCGAGCAGTACTTC
TRBD1 | NA | TRBJ1-1 | TRBV6-1 | CASSPRTGSVTEAFF | TGTGCCAGCAGCCCACGGACAGGGTCGGTCACTGAAGCTTTCTTT
NA | NA | TRBJ2-1 | TRBV2 | CASRLLQGYEQFF | TGTGCCAGCAGGCTACTACAGGGCTATGAGCAGTTCTTC
TRBD2 | NA | TRBJ2-3 | TRBV7-9 | CASTYSAGGTQYF | TGTGCCAGCACCTATTCAGCGGGAGGCACGCAGTATTTT
NA | NA | TRBJ1-5 | TRBV10-3 | CAISGEAEGRPQHF | TGTGCCATCAGTGGGGAAGCGGAGGGGCGGCCCCAGCATTTT
TRBD2 | NA | TRBJ2-1 | TRBV5-1 | CASSSLRTSSYNEQFF | TGCGCCAGCAGCTCCCTTAGGACTAGCTCCTACAATGAGCAGTTCTTC
NA | NA | TRBJ2-1 | TRBV28 | CATGLTYNEQFF | TGTGCCACGGGACTTACCTACAATGAGCAGTTCTTC
NA | NA | TRBJ2-5 | TRBV5-4 | CASSLRGGPYQETQYF | TGTGCCAGCAGCTTGAGGGGAGGTCCGTACCAAGAGACCCAGTACTTC
NA | NA | TRBJ2-7 | TRBV7-8 | CASSFATGSYEQYF | TGTGCCAGCAGCTTCGCGACAGGCTCCTACGAGCAGTACTTC
NA | NA | TRBJ1-4 | TRBV28 | CASSSAGSEEKLFF | TGTGCCAGCAGTTCGGCGGGGTCAGAGGAAAAACTGTTTTTT
TRBD1 | NA | TRBJ1-2 | TRBV6-1 | CASTWDRDYGYTF | TGTGCCAGCACCTGGGACAGGGACTATGGCTACACCTTC
TRBD1 | once | TRBJ1-1 | TRBV5-1 | CASLAGTANTEAFF | TGCGCCAGCTTGGCCGGGACAGCGAACACTGAAGCTTTCTTT
NA | NA | TRBJ1-5 | TRBV7-9 | CASSLVGGGAVGQPQHF | TGTGCCAGCAGCTTAGTTGGCGGGGGAGCCGTCGGCCAGCCCCAGCATTTT
NA | NA | TRBJ1-1 | TRBV15 | CATSRDRGTEAFF | TGTGCCACCAGCAGAGATAGGGGAACTGAAGCTTTCTTT
NA | NA | TRBJ2-2 | TRBV9 | CASSVGGLNTGELFF | TGTGCCAGCAGCGTAGGCGGGCTAAACACCGGGGAGCTGTTTTTT
TRBD1 | NA | TRBJ2-7 | TRBV5-4 | CASGLRDSNEQYF | TGTGCCAGCGGATTGAGGGACAGTAATGAGCAGTACTTC
TRBD1 | NA | TRBJ1-1 | TRBV25-1 | CASSEVDRRTEAFF | TGTGCCAGCAGTGAGGTGGACAGGCGCACTGAAGCTTTCTTT
TRBD2 | once | TRBJ2-5 | TRBV6-5 | CASSPLAGEGTQYF | TGTGCCAGCAGTCCCTTAGCGGGAGAGGGGACCCAGTACTTC
TRBD2 | NA | TRBJ2-2 | TRBV9 | CASSVTTSGASNTGELFF | TGTGCCAGCAGCGTGACGACTAGCGGGGCTTCGAACACCGGGGAGCTGTTTTTT
NA | NA | TRBJ1-3 | TRBV30 | CAWTAGGARAIYF | TGTGCCTGGACCGCCGGGGGGGCCAGGGCCATATATTTT
TRBD1 | NA | TRBJ2-5 | TRBV7-6 | CASSLSGQGQETQYF | TGTGCCAGCAGCTTAAGTGGACAGGGGCAGGAGACCCAGTACTTC
TRBD1 | NA | TRBJ1-3 | TRBV18 | CASSPGTGASGNTIYF | TGTGCCAGCTCACCAGGGACAGGGGCTTCAGGAAACACCATATATTTT
NA | NA | TRBJ2-1 | TRBV7-2 | CASSPTPSPKQFF | TGTGCCAGCAGCCCAACCCCTAGCCCAAAGCAGTTCTTC
NA | NA | TRBJ1-1 | TRBV29-1 | CSVRGLMNTEAFF | TGCAGCGTTCGGGGTCTAATGAACACTGAAGCTTTCTTT
NA | NA | TRBJ2-4 | TRBV5-8 | CASSLGHSAKNIQYF | TGTGCCAGCAGCTTGGGACACTCAGCCAAAAACATTCAGTACTTC
NA | NA | TRBJ2-2 | TRBV9 | CASSVAEAGTGELFF | TGTGCCAGCAGCGTAGCAGAGGCAGGGACCGGGGAGCTGTTTTTT
NA | NA | TRBJ2-2 | TRBV14 | CASSHRYTGELFF | TGTGCCAGCAGCCACAGATACACCGGGGAGCTGTTTTTT